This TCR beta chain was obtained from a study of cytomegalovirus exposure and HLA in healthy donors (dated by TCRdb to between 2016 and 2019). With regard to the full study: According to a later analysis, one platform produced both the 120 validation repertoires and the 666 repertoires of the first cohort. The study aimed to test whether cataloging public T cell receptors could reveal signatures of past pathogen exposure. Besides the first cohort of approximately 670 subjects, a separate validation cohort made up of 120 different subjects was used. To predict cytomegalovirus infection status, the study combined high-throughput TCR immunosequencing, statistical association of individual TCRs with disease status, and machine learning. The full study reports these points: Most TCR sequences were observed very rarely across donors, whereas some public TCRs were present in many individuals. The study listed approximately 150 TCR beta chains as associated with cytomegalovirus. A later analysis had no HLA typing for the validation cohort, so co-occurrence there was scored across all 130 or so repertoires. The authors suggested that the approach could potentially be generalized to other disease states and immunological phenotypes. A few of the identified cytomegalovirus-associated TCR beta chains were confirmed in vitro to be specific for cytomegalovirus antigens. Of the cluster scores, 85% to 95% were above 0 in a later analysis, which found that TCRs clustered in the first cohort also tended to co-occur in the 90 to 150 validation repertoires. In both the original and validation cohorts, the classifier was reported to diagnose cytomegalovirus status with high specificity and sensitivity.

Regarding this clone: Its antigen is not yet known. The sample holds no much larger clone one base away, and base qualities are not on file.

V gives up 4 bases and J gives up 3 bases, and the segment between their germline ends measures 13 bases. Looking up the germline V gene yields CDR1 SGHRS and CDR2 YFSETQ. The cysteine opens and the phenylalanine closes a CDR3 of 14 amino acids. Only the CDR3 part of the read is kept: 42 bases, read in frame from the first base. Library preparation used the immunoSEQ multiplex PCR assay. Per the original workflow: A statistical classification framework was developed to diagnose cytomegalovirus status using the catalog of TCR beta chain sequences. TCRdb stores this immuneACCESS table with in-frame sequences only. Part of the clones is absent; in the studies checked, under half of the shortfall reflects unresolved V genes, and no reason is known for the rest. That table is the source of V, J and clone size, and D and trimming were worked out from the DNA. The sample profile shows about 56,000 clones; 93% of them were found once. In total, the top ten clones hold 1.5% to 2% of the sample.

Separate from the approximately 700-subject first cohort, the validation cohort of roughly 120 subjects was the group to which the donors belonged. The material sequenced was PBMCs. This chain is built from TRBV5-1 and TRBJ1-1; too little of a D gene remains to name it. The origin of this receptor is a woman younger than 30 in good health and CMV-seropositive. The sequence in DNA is TGCGCCAGCAGCCTAACATACGGGGACACTGAAGCTTTCTTT. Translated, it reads CASSLTYGDTEAFF.